This T cell receptor beta chain was sequenced during a study of cytomegalovirus exposure and HLA in healthy donors. Germline-derived CDR1 and CDR2 are WSHSY and SAAADI. V was pared by 3 bases and J by 3 bases, with 4 bases of the junction left unmatched. The CDR3 covers 14 residues. This clone was found a few times. Amplification used 60 Vbeta primers and 13 Jbeta primers. Only in-frame clones appear in the TCRdb table, and some are missing; sequencing was by immunoSEQ multiplex PCR. The sample records 85,000 to 120,000 clones, roughly 60% being singletons. The sample taken for sequencing was PBMCs. The clonotype comes from a human donor in good health. This chain connects TRBV10-2 to TRBJ2-7; 8 bases agree with TRBD1. CDR3 nucleotides: TGCGCCAGCAGTGATAGGGACAGGTACTACGAGCAGTACTTC. This codes for CASSDRDRYYEQYF.